This T cell receptor (beta chain) stems from a study of cytomegalovirus exposure and HLA in healthy donors. Germline values: CDR1 GTSNPN, CDR2 SVGIG (reference sequence). The V and J ends lost 3 bases and 4 bases respectively, with 6 bases between them. CDR3 length equals 11 residues. Findings and caveats of the study: It was 160 or so TCR beta chains that were listed as cytomegalovirus-associated.

Measured with immunoSEQ multiplex PCR; TCRdb has only the in-frame clones, and not every one. The repertoire holds about 220,000 clones, roughly 88% seen once, with more than 12% in the top ten. With respect to this clone: The antigen is not known.

The sample was PBMCs. The sequence was collected from a woman aged 25 to 39 in good health and CMV-seropositive. This chain links TRBV30 with TRBJ1-1; D remains unclear. CDR3 sequence reads: CAWSMATEAFF. In DNA, the CDR3 is TGTGCCTGGAGCATGGCCACTGAAGCTTTCTTT. Variable domain in full (rest from reference TRBV30 and TRBJ1-1): SQTIHQWPATLVQPVGSPLSLECTVEGTSNPNLYWYRQAAGRGLQLLFYSVGIGQISSEVPQNLSASRPQDRQFILSSKKLLLSDSGFYLCAWSMATEAFFGQGTRLTVV.